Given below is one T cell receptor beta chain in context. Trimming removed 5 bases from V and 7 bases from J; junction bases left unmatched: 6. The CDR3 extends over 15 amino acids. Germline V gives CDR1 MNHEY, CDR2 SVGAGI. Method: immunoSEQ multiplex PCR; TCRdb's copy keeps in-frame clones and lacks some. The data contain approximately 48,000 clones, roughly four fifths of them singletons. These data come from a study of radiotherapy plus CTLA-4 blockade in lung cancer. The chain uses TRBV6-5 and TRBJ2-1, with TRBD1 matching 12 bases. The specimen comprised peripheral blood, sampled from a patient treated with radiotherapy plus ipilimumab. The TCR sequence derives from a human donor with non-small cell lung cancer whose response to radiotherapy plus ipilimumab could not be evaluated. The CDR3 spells CASSTGTGGRNEQFF. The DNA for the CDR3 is TGTGCCAGCAGTACCGGGACAGGGGGCAGGAATGAGCAGTTCTTC.